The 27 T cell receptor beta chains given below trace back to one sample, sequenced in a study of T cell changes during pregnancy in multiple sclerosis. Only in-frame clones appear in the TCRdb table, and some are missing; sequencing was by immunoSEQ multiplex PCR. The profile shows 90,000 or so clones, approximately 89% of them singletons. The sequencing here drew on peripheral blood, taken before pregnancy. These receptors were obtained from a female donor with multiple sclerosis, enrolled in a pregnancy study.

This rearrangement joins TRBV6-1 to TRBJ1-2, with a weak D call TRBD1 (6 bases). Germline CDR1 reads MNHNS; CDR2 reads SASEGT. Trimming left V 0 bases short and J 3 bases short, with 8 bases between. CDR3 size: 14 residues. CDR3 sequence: CASSEAGGDYGYTF. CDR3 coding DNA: TGTGCCAGCAGTGAAGCAGGGGGGGACTATGGCTACACCTTC.

CDR3 sequence reads: CASRLEAGANYGYTF. CDR3 DNA: TGTGCCAGCAGATTGGAGGCAGGAGCTAACTATGGCTACACCTTC. The gene calls are TRBV6-1 and TRBJ1-2, with unresolved D. Trimming left V 6 bases short and J 0 bases short, with 14 bases between. The CDR3 is made up of 15 amino acids. Looked up from germline, CDR1 is MNHNS and CDR2 is SASEGT.

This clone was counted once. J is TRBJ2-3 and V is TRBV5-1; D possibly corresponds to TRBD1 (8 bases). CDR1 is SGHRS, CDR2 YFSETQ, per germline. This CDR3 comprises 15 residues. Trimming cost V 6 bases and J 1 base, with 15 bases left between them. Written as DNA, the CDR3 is TGCGCCAGCACCTGGGGGGGACAGGGCACAGATACGCAGTATTTT. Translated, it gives CASTWGGQGTDTQYF.

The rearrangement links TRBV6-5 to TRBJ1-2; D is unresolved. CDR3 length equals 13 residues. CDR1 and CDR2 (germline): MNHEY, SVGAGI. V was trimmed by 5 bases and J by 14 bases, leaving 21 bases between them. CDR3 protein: CASSRDGESIGTF. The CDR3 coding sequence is TGTGCCAGCAGTAGAGACGGAGAGTCTATTGGGACCTTC.

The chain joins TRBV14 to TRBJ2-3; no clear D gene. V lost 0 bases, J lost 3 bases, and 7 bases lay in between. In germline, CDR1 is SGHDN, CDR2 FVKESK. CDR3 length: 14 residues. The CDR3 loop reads CASSQEQLTDTQYF. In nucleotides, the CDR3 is TGTGCCAGCAGCCAAGAACAGCTAACAGATACGCAGTATTTT.

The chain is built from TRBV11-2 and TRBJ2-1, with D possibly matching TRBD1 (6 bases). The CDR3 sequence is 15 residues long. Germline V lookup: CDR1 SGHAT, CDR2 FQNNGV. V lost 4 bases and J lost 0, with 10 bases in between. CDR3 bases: TGTGCCAGCAGCTGGCAGGGGCGCTCCTACAATGAGCAGTTCTTC. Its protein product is CASSWQGRSYNEQFF.

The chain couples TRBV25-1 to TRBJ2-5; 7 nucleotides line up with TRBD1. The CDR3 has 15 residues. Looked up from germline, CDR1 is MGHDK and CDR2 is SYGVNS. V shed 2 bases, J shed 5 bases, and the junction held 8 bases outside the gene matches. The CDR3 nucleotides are TGTGCCAGCAGTGAAGTAAGGGGGCTGAGGGAGACCCAGTACTTC. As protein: CASSEVRGLRETQYF.

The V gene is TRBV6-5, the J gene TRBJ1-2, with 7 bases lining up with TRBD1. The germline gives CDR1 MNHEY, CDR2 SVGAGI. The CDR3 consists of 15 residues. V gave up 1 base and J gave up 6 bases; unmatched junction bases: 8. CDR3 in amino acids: CASSYYTTGTDGYTF. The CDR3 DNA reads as TGTGCCAGCAGTTACTATACGACAGGGACAGATGGCTACACCTTC.

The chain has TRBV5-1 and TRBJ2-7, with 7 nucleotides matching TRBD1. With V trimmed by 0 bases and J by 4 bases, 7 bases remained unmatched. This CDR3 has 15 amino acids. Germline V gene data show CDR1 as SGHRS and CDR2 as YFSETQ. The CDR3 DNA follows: TGCGCCAGCAGCTTGGCGCGGCAGGGGGTATACGAGCAGTACTTC. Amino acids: CASSLARQGVYEQYF. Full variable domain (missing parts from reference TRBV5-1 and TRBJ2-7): KAGVTQTPRYLIKTRGQQVTLSCSPISGHRSVSWYQQTPGQGLQFLFEYFSETQRNKGNFPGRFSGRQFSNSRSEMNVSTLELGDSALYLCASSLARQGVYEQYFGPGTRLTVT.

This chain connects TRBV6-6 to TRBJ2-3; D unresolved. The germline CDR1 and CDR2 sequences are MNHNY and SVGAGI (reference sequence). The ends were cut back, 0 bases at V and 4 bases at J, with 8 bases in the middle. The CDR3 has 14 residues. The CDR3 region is CASSYSQFSDTQYF. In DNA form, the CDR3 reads TGTGCCAGCAGTTACTCGCAGTTCTCAGATACGCAGTATTTT.

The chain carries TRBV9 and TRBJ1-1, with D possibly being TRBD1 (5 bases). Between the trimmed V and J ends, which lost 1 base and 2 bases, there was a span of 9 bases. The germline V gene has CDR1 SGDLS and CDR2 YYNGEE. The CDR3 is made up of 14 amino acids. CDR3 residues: CASSVLGHNTEAFF. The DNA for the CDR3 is TGTGCCAGCAGCGTATTGGGGCACAACACTGAAGCTTTCTTT.

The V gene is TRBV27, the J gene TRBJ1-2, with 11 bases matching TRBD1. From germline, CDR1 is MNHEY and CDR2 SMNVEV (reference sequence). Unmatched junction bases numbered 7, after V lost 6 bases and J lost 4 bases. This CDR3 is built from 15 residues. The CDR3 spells CASSYGQGASYGYTF. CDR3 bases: TGTGCCAGCAGCTACGGACAGGGGGCTAGCTATGGCTACACCTTC.

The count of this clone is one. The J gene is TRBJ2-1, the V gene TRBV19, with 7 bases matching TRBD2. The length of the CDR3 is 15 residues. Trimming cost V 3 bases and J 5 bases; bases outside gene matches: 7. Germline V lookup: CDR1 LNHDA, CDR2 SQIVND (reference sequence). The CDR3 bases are TGTGCCAGTAGTATTGGGCGGGAGATCCACAATGAGCAGTTCTTC. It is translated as CASSIGREIHNEQFF.

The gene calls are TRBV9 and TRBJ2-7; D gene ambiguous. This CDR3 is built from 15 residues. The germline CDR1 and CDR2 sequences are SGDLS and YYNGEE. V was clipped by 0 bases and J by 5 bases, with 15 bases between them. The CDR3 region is CASSVVGTALDEQYF. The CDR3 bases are TGTGCCAGCAGCGTAGTGGGCACGGCCTTAGACGAGCAGTACTTC.

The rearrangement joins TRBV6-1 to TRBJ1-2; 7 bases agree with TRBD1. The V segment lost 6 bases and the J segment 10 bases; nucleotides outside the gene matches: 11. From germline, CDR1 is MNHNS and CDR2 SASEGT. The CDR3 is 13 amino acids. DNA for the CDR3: TGTGCCAGCAGCCCGGGACAGCTCCTTGACTACACCTTC. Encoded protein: CASSPGQLLDYTF.

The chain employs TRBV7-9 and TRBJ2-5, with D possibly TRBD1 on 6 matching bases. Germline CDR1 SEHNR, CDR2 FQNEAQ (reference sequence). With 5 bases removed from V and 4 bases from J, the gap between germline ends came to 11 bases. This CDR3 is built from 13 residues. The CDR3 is CASSGQLGETQYF. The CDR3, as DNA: TGTGCCAGCAGCGGACAGCTCGGAGAGACCCAGTACTTC.

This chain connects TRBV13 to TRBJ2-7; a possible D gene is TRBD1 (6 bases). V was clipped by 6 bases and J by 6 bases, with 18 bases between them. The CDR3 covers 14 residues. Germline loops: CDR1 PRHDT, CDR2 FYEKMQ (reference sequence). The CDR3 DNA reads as TGTGCCAGCAGTTTACAGGGAAAGCTAGGCGAGCAGTACTTC. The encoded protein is CASSLQGKLGEQYF.

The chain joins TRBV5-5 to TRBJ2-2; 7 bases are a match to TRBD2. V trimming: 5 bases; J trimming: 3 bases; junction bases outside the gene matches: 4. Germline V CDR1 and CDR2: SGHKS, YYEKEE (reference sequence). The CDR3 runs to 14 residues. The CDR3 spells CASSKAGYTGELFF. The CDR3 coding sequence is TGTGCCAGCAGTAAAGCGGGATACACCGGGGAGCTGTTTTTT.

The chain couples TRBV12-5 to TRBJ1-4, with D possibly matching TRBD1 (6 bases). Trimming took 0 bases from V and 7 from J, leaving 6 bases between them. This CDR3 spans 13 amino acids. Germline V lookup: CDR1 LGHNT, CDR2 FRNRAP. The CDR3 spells CASGLVQGEKLFF. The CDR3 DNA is TGTGCTAGTGGTTTGGTACAGGGTGAAAAACTGTTTTTT. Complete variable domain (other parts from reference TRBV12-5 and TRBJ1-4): DARVTQTPRHKVTEMGQEVTMRCQPILGHNTVFWYRQTMMQGLELLAYFRNRAPLDDSGMPKDRFSAEMPDATLATLKIQPSEPRDSAVYFCASGLVQGEKLFFGSGTQLSVL.

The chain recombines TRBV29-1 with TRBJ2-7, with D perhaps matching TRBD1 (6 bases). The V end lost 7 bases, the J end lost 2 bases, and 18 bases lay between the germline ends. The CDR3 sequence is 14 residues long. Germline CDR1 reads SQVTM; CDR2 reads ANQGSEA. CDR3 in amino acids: CSAEAPGETYEQYF. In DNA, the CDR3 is TGCAGCGCCGAGGCCCCAGGGGAAACCTACGAGCAGTACTTC.

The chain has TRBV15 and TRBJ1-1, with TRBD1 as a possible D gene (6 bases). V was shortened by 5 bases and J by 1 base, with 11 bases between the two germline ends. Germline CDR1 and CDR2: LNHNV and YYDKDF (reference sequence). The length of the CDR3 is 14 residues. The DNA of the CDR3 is TGTGCCACCAGCCCTATGGGGGCGAACACTGAAGCTTTCTTT. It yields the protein CATSPMGANTEAFF.

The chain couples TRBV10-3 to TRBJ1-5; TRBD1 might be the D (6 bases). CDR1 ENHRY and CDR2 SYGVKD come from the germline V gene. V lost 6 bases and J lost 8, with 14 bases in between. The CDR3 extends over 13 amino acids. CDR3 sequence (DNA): TGTGCCATCAGCAACAGGGATGGAGAGCCCCAGCATTTT. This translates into CAISNRDGEPQHF.

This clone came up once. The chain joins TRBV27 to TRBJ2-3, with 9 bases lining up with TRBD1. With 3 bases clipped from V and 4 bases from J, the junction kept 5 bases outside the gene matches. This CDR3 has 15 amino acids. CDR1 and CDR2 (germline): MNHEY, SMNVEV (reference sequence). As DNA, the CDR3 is TGTGCCAGCAGTTTTGGACAGGGGTGGCCAGATACGCAGTATTTT. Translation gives CASSFGQGWPDTQYF.

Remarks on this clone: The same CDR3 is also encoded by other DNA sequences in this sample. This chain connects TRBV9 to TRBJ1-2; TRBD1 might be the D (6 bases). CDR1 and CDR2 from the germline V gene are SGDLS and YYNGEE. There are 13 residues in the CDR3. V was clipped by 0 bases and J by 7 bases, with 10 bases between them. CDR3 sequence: CASSVEGGRGYTF. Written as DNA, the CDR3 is TGTGCCAGCAGCGTAGAAGGGGGTCGTGGCTACACCTTC.

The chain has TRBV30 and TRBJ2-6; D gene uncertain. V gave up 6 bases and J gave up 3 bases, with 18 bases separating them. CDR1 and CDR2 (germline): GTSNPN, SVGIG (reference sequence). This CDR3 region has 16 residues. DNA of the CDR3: TGTGCCTGCGGAGCCGGTCCTTGGGTTGGGGCCAACGTCCTGACTTTC. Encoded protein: CACGAGPWVGANVLTF.

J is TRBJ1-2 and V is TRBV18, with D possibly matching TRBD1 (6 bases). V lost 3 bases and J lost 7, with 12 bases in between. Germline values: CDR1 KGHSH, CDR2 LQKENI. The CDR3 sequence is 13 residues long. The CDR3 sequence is CASSPKEGGGYTF. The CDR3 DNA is TGTGCCAGCTCACCTAAAGAAGGGGGTGGCTACACCTTC. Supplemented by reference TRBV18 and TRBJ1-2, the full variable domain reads NAGVMQNPRHLVRRRGQEARLRCSPMKGHSHVYWYRQLPEEGLKFMVYLQKENIIDESGMPKERFSAEFPKEGPSILRIQQVVRGDSAAYFCASSPKEGGGYTFGSGTRLTVV.

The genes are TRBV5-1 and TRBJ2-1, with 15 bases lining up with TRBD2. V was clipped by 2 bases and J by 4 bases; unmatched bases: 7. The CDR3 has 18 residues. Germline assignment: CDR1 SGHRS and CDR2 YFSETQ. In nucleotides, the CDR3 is TGCGCCAGCAGCTTACGGACTAGCGGGAGGGCAAGATACAATGAGCAGTTCTTC. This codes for CASSLRTSGRARYNEQFF.